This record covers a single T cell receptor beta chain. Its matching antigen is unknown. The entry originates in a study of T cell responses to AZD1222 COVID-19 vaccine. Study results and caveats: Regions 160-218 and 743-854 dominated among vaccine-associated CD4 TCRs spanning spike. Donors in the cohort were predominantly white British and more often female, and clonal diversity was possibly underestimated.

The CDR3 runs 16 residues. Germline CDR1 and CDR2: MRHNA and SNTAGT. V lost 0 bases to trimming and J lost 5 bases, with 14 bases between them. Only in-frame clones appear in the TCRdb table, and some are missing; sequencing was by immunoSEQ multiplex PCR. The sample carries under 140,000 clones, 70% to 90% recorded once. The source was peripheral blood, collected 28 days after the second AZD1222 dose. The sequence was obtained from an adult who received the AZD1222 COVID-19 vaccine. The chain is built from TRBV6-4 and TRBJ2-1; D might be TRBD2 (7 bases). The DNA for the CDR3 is TGTGCCAGCAGTGACTCGAAAGGGGGGGACCACAATGAGCAGTTCTTC. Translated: CASSDSKGGDHNEQFF.